The rows below give T cell receptor beta chains drawn from one sample of a study of cytomegalovirus exposure and HLA in healthy donors. The table came from immunoSEQ multiplex PCR; TCRdb's copy has only in-frame clones and leaves some out. The sample contains around 130,000 clones, more than 80% of which appear only once. Sequenced material: PBMCs. These receptor sequences come from a woman aged 30 to 39 in good health and CMV-seropositive. Each CDR3 is given with its conserved first and last residue. The D gene is left open where the match is weak. Size values are once, few and many counts, or a class for expanded clones, and some rows have none.

clone size | J gene | D gene | V gene | CDR3 protein | CDR3 DNA
once | TRBJ2-6 | TRBD2 | TRBV7-9 | CASSLGGGSGANVLTF | TGTGCCAGCAGCTTAGGGGGGGGCTCTGGGGCCAACGTCCTGACTTTC
. | TRBJ1-4 | . | TRBV30 | CAWSVGQTMLFF | TGTGCCTGGAGTGTTGGGCAGACAATGCTGTTTTTT
. | TRBJ1-5 | . | TRBV4-2 | CASSQGEAPGQPQHF | TGTGCCAGCAGCCAAGGAGAAGCGCCCGGTCAGCCCCAGCATTTT
. | TRBJ1-3 | . | TRBV15 | CATSGRSGFHTIYF | TGTGCCACCAGCGGACGTTCGGGGTTCCACACCATATATTTT
. | TRBJ2-1 | TRBD2 | TRBV6-4 | CASSERGLADYNEQFF | TGTGCCAGCAGTGAGCGTGGACTAGCGGACTACAATGAGCAGTTCTTC
. | TRBJ2-1 | . | TRBV27 | CASRQGRSSYNEQFF | TGTGCCAGCAGGCAGGGCCGGAGCTCCTACAATGAGCAGTTCTTC
. | TRBJ2-5 | . | TRBV15 | CATSRDLGETQYF | TGTGCCACCAGCAGAGATCTTGGCGAGACCCAGTACTTC
once | TRBJ2-5 | . | TRBV28 | CASSLWGARVGQGETQYF | TGTGCCAGCAGTTTATGGGGGGCGAGGGTGGGCCAAGGGGAAACCCAGTACTTC
. | TRBJ2-3 | TRBD2 | TRBV10-1 | CASSETGAGGGTDTQYF | TGCGCCAGCAGTGAAACTGGAGCGGGAGGCGGCACAGATACGCAGTATTTT
. | TRBJ1-4 | TRBD1 | TRBV6-1 | CASSQTGSREKLFF | TGTGCCAGCAGTCAGACAGGGAGTCGTGAAAAACTGTTTTTT
few | TRBJ1-4 | . | TRBV5-6 | CASSSLRQANEKLFF | TGTGCCAGCAGCTCCCTCCGACAGGCGAATGAAAAACTGTTTTTT
. | TRBJ1-1 | . | TRBV5-1 | CASSLRGPDTEAFF | TGCGCCAGCAGCTTGAGGGGCCCCGACACTGAAGCTTTCTTT
. | TRBJ2-1 | . | TRBV21-1 | CASSKVIVSGTPSYNEQFF | TGTGCCAGCAGCAAAGTGATTGTGAGCGGGACCCCCTCCTACAATGAGCAGTTCTTC
. | TRBJ1-5 | . | TRBV19 | CASSTTGDGQPQHF | TGTGCCAGTAGTACGACAGGTGACGGCCAGCCCCAGCATTTT
. | TRBJ2-3 | TRBD2 | TRBV5-1 | CASSLAGGSDTQYF | TGCGCCAGCAGCTTGGCGGGGGGTTCAGATACGCAGTATTTT
. | TRBJ2-3 | . | TRBV5-6 | CASSLLPLVGGRTDTQYF | TGTGCCAGCAGCTTGCTCCCCCTGGTCGGCGGCCGCACAGATACGCAGTATTTT
. | TRBJ2-2 | TRBD1 | TRBV7-9 | CASSPGQMNTGELFF | TGTGCCAGCAGCCCGGGACAGATGAACACCGGGGAGCTGTTTTTT
few | TRBJ2-4 | . | TRBV30 | CAGGLVNIQYF | TGTGCGGGGGGACTCGTAAACATTCAGTACTTC
. | TRBJ2-7 | TRBD1 | TRBV9 | CASSVEAGGGYEQYF | TGTGCCAGCAGCGTAGAGGCAGGGGGCGGGTACGAGCAGTACTTC
. | TRBJ1-2 | . | TRBV6-5 | CASSPPETYGYTF | TGTGCCAGCAGCCCTCCGGAGACCTATGGCTACACCTTC
. | TRBJ2-1 | . | TRBV5-8 | CASSLSPYNEQFF | TGTGCCAGCAGCCTAAGCCCCTACAATGAGCAGTTCTTC
. | TRBJ2-7 | TRBD2 | TRBV28 | CASSYIAGADYEQYF | TGTGCCAGCAGCTATATAGCGGGGGCCGACTACGAGCAGTACTTC
. | TRBJ1-5 | . | TRBV6-1 | CASSVQGTNQPQHF | TGTGCCAGCAGTGTACAGGGAACCAATCAGCCCCAGCATTTT
. | TRBJ2-7 | . | TRBV6-5 | CASTTGQRKQYF | TGTGCCAGCACCACCGGACAGCGAAAGCAGTACTTC
. | TRBJ2-5 | TRBD1 | TRBV7-3 | CASSPGQEETQYF | TGTGCCAGCAGCCCGGGACAGGAGGAGACCCAGTACTTC
. | TRBJ2-5 | . | TRBV19 | CASAGLETQYF | TGTGCCAGTGCGGGGCTGGAGACCCAGTACTTC
few | TRBJ1-1 | TRBD1 | TRBV19 | CASSIGRGLVGLTEAFF | TGTGCCAGTAGTATTGGCAGGGGGCTCGTCGGACTGACTGAAGCTTTCTTT
. | TRBJ1-3 | . | TRBV28 | CASSPPGAGWRNTIYF | TGTGCCAGCAGTCCCCCAGGGGCCGGATGGCGGAACACCATATATTTT
. | TRBJ1-3 | TRBD1 | TRBV6-5 | CASRKDRASGNTIYF | TGTGCCAGCAGAAAAGACAGGGCCTCTGGAAACACCATATATTTT
. | TRBJ2-3 | . | TRBV9 | CASSVAGISTDTQYF | TGTGCCAGCAGCGTAGCCGGGATTAGCACAGATACGCAGTATTTT
once | TRBJ1-3 | . | TRBV2 | CASRGSSGNTIYF | TGTGCCAGCAGGGGCAGCTCTGGAAACACCATATATTTT
once | TRBJ2-7 | . | TRBV9 | CASSPGGRPEQYF | TGTGCCAGCAGCCCCGGGGGGCGGCCCGAGCAGTACTTC
. | TRBJ2-1 | . | TRBV5-1 | CASSLDSSSYNEQFF | TGCGCCAGCAGCTTGGACTCTAGCTCCTACAATGAGCAGTTCTTC
. | TRBJ2-1 | . | TRBV15 | CATRPTGSSYNEQFF | TGTGCCACCAGACCAACAGGGAGCTCCTACAATGAGCAGTTCTTC
. | TRBJ1-3 | . | TRBV28 | CASSLWTMGGGNTIYF | TGTGCCAGCAGTTTATGGACAATGGGTGGAGGAAACACCATATATTTT
. | TRBJ2-7 | . | TRBV19 | CASKSLLDRIHRYEQYF | TGTGCCAGTAAATCCCTCCTCGACAGAATACACCGTTACGAGCAGTACTTC
. | TRBJ2-7 | . | TRBV7-2 | CASTGGRATEQYF | TGTGCCAGCACCGGGGGTAGGGCCACCGAGCAGTACTTC
. | TRBJ1-5 | . | TRBV28 | CASRPLNSNQPQHF | TGTGCCAGCAGGCCACTTAATAGCAATCAGCCCCAGCATTTT
. | TRBJ2-3 | . | TRBV19 | CASSNKRIMQYF | TGTGCCAGTAGTAACAAGAGGATCATGCAGTATTTT
. | TRBJ2-2 | TRBD2 | TRBV30 | CAWNQGLGDTGELFF | TGTGCCTGGAACCAGGGACTAGGCGACACCGGGGAGCTGTTTTTT
. | TRBJ2-7 | TRBD2 | TRBV9 | CASSVEASGSSYEQYF | TGTGCCAGCAGCGTAGAGGCTAGCGGAAGCTCCTACGAGCAGTACTTC
. | TRBJ2-3 | TRBD2 | TRBV4-1 | CASSQLAGGLFTQYF | TGCGCCAGCAGCCAACTAGCGGGGGGCTTATTTACGCAGTATTTT
once | TRBJ1-1 | . | TRBV18 | CASSPQSGRNTEAFF | TGTGCCAGCTCACCACAGTCAGGAAGGAACACTGAAGCTTTCTTT
. | TRBJ1-2 | . | TRBV10-3 | CAISDLPGLYGYTF | TGTGCCATCAGTGACCTCCCAGGGTTGTATGGCTACACCTTC
once | TRBJ1-3 | . | TRBV2 | CASSEVGGGVDTIYF | TGTGCCAGCAGTGAAGTGGGAGGTGGTGTAGACACCATATATTTT
. | TRBJ2-3 | TRBD2 | TRBV4-2 | CASSQVSGSPDTQYF | TGTGCCAGCAGCCAAGTTAGCGGGAGCCCAGATACGCAGTATTTT
. | TRBJ1-3 | . | TRBV5-1 | CASSLDTAGNTIYF | TGCGCCAGCAGCTTGGACACCGCTGGAAACACCATATATTTT
. | TRBJ1-2 | . | TRBV19 | CATTGGGRDGYTF | TGTGCCACTACCGGGGGGGGCAGAGATGGCTACACCTTC
once | TRBJ2-2 | TRBD2 | TRBV30 | CAFLAGGPYTGELFF | TGTGCCTTTTTAGCGGGGGGGCCGTACACCGGGGAGCTGTTTTTT
. | TRBJ2-1 | . | TRBV2 | CASSNDQRNEQFF | TGTGCCAGCAGCAACGACCAGCGGAATGAGCAGTTCTTC
. | TRBJ2-5 | . | TRBV5-1 | CASSEAYQGKTQYF | TGCGCCAGCAGCGAGGCTTACCAGGGGAAGACCCAGTACTTC
few | TRBJ1-5 | TRBD1 | TRBV6-5 | CASRSGQGLYQPQHF | TGTGCCAGCAGGTCGGGACAGGGGCTTTATCAGCCCCAGCATTTT
. | TRBJ2-3 | TRBD2 | TRBV5-1 | CASSFRGRTDTQYF | TGCGCCAGCAGCTTCCGCGGGAGAACAGATACGCAGTATTTT
. | TRBJ1-1 | TRBD1 | TRBV15 | CATSRDLAGGSTEAFF | TGTGCCACCAGCAGAGATCTGGCAGGGGGCAGCACTGAAGCTTTCTTT
few | TRBJ2-1 | . | TRBV5-1 | CASSSGGGRDNEQFF | TGCGCCAGCAGCTCTGGGGGGGGGCGGGACAATGAGCAGTTCTTC